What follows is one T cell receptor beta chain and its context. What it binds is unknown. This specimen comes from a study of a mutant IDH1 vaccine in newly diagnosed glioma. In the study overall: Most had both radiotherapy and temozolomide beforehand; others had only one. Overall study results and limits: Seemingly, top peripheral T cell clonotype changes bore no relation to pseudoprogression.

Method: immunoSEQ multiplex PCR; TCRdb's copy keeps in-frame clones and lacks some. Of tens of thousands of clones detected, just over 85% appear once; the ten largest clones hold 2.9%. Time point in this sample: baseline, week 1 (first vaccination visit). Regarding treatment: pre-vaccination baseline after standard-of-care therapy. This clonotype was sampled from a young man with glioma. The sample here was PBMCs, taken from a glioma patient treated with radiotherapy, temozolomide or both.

The CDR3 DNA is TGTGCCAGCAGCTCTCTCCGGACAGGGGGCGCCGCTGAAGCTTTCTTT. Protein: CASSSLRTGGAAEAFF. This chain connects TRBV7-9 to TRBJ1-1, with 11 bases that match TRBD1. Losses at the gene ends were 4 bases for V and 6 bases for J; bases not matched to a gene: 10. This CDR3 comprises 16 residues. Germline V gene data show CDR1 as SEHNR and CDR2 as FQNEAQ (reference sequence).